This T cell receptor beta chain was sequenced in a study of T-cell reconstitution after alpha-beta-depleted transplantation in children. During its preparation, the TCRbeta library received unique molecular identifiers. From the PCR reads, TCRdb called clonotypes with MiXCR, one entry per CDR3 protein. The sample has more than 300,000 distinct CDR3 sequences, 16% seen once. Germline CDR1 and CDR2: GTSNPN and SVGIG (reference sequence). The CDR3 has 13 amino acids. J lost 5 bases, V lost 7 bases, and 6 bases had no gene match. The rearrangement links TRBV30 to TRBJ2-1; TRBD1 matches 9 bases. The sample consisted of PBMCs, mostly from graft donor cells, taken 360 days after TCRalphabeta/CD19-depleted stem cell transplant. The receptor's source is a male patient between 2 and 15 years old who had a stem cell transplant for acute lymphoblastic leukemia, so the T cells may come from the graft donor. The CDR3 is CASPGQGDNEQFF. The CDR3, as DNA: TGTGCCTCCCCGGGACAGGGAGACAATGAGCAGTTCTTC. The whole variable domain, filled in from reference TRBV30 and TRBJ2-1, reads SQTIHQWPATLVQPVGSPLSLECTVEGTSNPNLYWYRQAAGRGLQLLFYSVGIGQISSEVPQNLSASRPQDRQFILSSKKLLLSDSGFYLCASPGQGDNEQFFGPGTRLTVL.